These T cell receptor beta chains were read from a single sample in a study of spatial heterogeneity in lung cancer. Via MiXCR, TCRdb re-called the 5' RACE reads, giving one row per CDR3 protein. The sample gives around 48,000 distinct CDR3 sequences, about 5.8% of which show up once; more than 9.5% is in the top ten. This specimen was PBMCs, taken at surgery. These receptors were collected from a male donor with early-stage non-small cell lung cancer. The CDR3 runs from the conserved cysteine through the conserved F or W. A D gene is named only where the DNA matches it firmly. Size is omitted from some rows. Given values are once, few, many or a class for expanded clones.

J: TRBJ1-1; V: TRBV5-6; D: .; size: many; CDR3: CASSLGLGNTEAFF; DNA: TGTGCCAGCAGCTTGGGTCTGGGGAACACTGAAGCTTTCTTT
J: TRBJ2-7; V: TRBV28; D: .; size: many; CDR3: CASSSWGSVSSSYEQYF; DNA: TGTGCCAGCAGCTCCTGGGGGTCGGTTTCGAGCTCCTACGAGCAGTACTTC
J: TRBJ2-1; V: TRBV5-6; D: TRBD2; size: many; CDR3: CASSLGLAVNSYNEQFF; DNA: TGTGCCAGCAGCTTAGGGCTAGCGGTGAACTCCTACAATGAGCAGTTCTTC
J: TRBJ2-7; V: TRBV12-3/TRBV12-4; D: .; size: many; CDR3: CASSLWATYEQYF; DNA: TGTGCCAGCAGTTTATGGGCTACCTACGAGCAGTACTTC
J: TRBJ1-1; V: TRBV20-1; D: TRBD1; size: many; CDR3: CSAPTDRDEAFF; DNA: TGCAGTGCCCCCACGGACAGGGATGAAGCTTTCTTT
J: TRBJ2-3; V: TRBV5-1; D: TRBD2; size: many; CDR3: CASSLSGLAGLNRGTDTQYF; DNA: TGCGCCAGCAGCTTGTCGGGACTAGCGGGCCTAAACCGGGGCACAGATACGCAGTATTTT
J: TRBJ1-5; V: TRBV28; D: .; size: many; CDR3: CASSDPNLPQHF; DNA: TGTGCCAGCAGTGATCCGAATTTGCCCCAGCATTTT
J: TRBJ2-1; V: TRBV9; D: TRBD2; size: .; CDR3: CASSVAGRGYEQFF; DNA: TGTGCCAGCAGCGTAGCGGGGAGGGGATATGAGCAGTTCTTC
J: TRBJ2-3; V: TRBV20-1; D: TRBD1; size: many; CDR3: CSAQTGTLHLDTQYF; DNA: TGCAGTGCTCAGACAGGGACCCTACACCTGGATACGCAGTATTTT
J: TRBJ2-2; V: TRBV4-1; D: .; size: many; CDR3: CASSQDPGATTGELFF; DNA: TGCGCCAGCAGCCAAGATCCAGGGGCGACCACCGGGGAGCTGTTTTTT
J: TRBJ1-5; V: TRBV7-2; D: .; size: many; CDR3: CASSLGGGQPQHF; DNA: TGTGCCAGCAGCCTAGGGGGTGGTCAGCCCCAGCATTTT
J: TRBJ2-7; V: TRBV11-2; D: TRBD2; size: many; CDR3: CASSLERGSSYEQYF; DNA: TGTGCCAGCAGCTTAGAACGCGGGAGCTCCTACGAGCAGTACTTC
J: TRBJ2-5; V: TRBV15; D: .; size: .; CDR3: CATSPRRDHQETQYF; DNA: TGTGCCACCAGCCCGCGGCGGGACCACCAAGAGACCCAGTACTTC
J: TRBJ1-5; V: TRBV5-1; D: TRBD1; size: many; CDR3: CASSLSTGDGQPQHF; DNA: TGCGCCAGCAGCCTATCGACAGGGGATGGTCAGCCCCAGCATTTT
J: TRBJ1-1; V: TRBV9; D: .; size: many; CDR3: CASRGPGSTEAFF; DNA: TGTGCCAGCAGAGGGCCCGGGTCCACTGAAGCTTTCTTT
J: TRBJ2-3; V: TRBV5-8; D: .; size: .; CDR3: CASSLGRPYWGSTDTQYF; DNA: TGTGCCAGCAGCTTGGGACGCCCGTACTGGGGGAGCACAGATACGCAGTATTTT
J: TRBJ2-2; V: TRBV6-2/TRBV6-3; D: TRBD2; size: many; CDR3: CASSLPGLPTGELFF; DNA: TGTGCCAGCAGTTTACCGGGACTACCAACCGGGGAGCTGTTTTTT
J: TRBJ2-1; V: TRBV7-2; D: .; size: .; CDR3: CASSLNGGFYNEQFF; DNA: TGTGCCAGCAGCTTAAACGGAGGGTTCTACAATGAGCAGTTCTTC
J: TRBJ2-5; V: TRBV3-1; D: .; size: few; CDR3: CASSPPGPTRETQYF; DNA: TGTGCCAGCAGCCCCCCTGGGCCGACTAGGGAGACCCAGTACTTC
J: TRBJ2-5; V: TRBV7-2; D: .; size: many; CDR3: CASSLVQSEETQYF; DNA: TGTGCCAGCAGCTTAGTCCAATCGGAAGAGACCCAGTACTTC
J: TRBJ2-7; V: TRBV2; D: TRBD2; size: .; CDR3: CANSVAGGGYEQYF; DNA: TGTGCCAACAGTGTAGCGGGAGGTGGCTACGAGCAGTACTTC
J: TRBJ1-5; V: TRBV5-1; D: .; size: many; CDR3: CASIEGRAQHF; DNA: TGCGCCAGCATTGAGGGTAGAGCCCAGCATTTT
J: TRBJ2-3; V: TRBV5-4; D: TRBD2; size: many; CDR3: CASSLEASGSSADTQYF; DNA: TGTGCCAGCAGCTTGGAGGCTAGCGGGAGTAGCGCAGATACGCAGTATTTT
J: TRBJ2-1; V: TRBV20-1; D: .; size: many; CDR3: CSARDLDWSYNEQFF; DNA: TGCAGTGCTAGAGATCTGGACTGGTCCTACAATGAGCAGTTCTTC
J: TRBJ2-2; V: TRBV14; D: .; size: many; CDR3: CASIPKQGMIGELFF; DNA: TGTGCCAGCATCCCAAAACAGGGCATGATCGGGGAGCTGTTTTTT
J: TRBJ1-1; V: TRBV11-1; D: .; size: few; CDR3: CASRQGVPDGIMNTEAFF; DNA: TGTGCCAGCAGGCAAGGGGTGCCGGACGGGATAATGAACACTGAAGCTTTCTTT
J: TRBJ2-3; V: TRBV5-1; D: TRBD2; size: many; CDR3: CASSPSGRRRTDTQYF; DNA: TGCGCCAGCAGCCCTAGCGGGAGAAGGAGGACAGATACGCAGTATTTT
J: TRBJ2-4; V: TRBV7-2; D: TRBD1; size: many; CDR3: CASSLAPGQGTKNIQYF; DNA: TGTGCCAGCAGCTTAGCTCCGGGACAGGGGACGAAAAACATTCAGTACTTC
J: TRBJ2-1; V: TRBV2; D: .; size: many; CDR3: CASSGDFTSEQFF; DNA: TGTGCCAGCAGTGGTGATTTCACTAGTGAGCAGTTCTTC
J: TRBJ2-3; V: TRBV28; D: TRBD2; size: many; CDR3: CASSPGTSATRTDTQYF; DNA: TGTGCCAGCAGTCCAGGGACTAGCGCGACCCGCACAGATACGCAGTATTTT
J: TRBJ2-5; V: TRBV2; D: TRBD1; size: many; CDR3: CASRDGQGARETQYF; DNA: TGTGCCAGCAGAGACGGACAGGGGGCTAGGGAGACCCAGTACTTC
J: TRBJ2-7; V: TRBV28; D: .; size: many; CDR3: CASSQISHVSGYF; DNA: TGTGCCAGCAGTCAAATATCCCACGTTTCCGGGTACTTC
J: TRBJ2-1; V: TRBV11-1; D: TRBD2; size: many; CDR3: CASSPGLAGIRDEQFF; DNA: TGTGCCAGCAGCCCGGGACTAGCGGGAATCAGGGATGAGCAGTTCTTC
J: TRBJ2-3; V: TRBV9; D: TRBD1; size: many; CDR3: CASSVVTGDLTDTQYF; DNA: TGTGCCAGCAGCGTAGTAACAGGGGACCTCACAGATACGCAGTATTTT
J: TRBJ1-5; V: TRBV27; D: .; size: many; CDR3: CASSRRTNQPQHF; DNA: TGTGCCAGCAGTCGGCGAACGAATCAGCCCCAGCATTTT
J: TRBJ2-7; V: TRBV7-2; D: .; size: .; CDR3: CASSSWTNYEQYF; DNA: TGTGCCAGCAGCTCTTGGACAAACTACGAGCAGTACTTC
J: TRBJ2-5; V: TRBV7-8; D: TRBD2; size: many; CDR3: CASSLARAGGEETQYF; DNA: TGTGCCAGCAGCTTGGCTCGCGCGGGAGGAGAGGAGACCCAGTACTTC
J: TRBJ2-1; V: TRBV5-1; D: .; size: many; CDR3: CASSLDRVGNEQFF; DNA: TGCGCCAGCAGCTTGGACAGGGTCGGAAATGAGCAGTTCTTC
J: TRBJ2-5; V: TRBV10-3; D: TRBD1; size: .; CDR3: CAIAPQGAEETQYF; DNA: TGTGCCATCGCTCCACAGGGGGCTGAGGAGACCCAGTACTTC
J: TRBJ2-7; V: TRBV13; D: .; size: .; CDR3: CASSSSKSSYEQYF; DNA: TGTGCCAGCAGCTCCTCTAAGAGCTCCTACGAGCAGTACTTC
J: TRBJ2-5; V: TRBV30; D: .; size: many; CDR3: CAWSVGERETQYF; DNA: TGTGCCTGGAGTGTCGGGGAGAGAGAGACCCAGTACTTC
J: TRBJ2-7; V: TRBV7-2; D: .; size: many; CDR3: CASSRGGSYEQYF; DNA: TGTGCCAGCTCCAGGGGTGGGTCCTACGAGCAGTACTTC
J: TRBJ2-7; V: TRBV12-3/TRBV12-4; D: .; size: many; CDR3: CASSFGTPGAYEQYF; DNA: TGTGCCAGCAGTTTCGGGACTCCCGGAGCTTACGAGCAGTACTTC
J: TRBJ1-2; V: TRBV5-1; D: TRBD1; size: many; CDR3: CASSPGQGRNYGYTF; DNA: TGCGCCAGCAGCCCAGGACAGGGGAGGAACTATGGCTACACCTTC
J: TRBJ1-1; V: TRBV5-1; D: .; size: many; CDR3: CASSVLGSNTEAFF; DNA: TGCGCCAGCAGCGTCTTGGGATCCAACACTGAAGCTTTCTTT
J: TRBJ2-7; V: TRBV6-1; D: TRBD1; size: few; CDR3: CASSRTGNSYEQYF; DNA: TGTGCCAGCAGTAGGACAGGGAACTCCTACGAGCAGTACTTC
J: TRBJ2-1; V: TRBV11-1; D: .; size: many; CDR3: CASSSGLMEFF; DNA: TGTGCCAGCAGCTCAGGACTCATGGAGTTCTTC
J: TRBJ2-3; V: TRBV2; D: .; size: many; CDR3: CASIGLATDTQYF; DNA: TGTGCCAGCATAGGTCTAGCAACAGATACGCAGTATTTT
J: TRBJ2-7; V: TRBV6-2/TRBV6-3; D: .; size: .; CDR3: CASRPDSGFSYEQYF; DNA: TGTGCCAGCAGGCCGGACTCCGGATTCTCCTACGAGCAGTACTTC